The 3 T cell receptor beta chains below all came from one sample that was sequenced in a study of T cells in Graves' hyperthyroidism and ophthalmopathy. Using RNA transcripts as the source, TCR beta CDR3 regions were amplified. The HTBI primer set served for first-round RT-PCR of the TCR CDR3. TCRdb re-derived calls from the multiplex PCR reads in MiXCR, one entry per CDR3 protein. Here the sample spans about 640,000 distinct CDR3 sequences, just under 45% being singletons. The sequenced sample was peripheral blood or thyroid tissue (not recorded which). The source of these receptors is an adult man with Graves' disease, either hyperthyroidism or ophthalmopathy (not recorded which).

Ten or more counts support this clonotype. The CDR3 sequence is CATSDFRGYTF. The CDR3 bases are TGTGCCACCAGTGATTTTCGTGGCTACACCTTC. The J gene is TRBJ1-2, the V gene TRBV24-1; D is ambiguous. Germline V gene sequence: CDR1 KGHDR, CDR2 SFDVKD. The CDR3 runs to 11 residues. V lost 1 base and J lost 7, with 3 bases in between.

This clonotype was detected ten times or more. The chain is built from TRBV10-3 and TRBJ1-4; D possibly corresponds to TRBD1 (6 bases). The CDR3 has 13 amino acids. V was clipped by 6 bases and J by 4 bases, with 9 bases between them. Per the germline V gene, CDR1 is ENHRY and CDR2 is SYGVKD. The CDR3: CAISGTSNEKLFF. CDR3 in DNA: TGTGCCATCAGCGGGACAAGTAATGAAAAACTGTTTTTT.

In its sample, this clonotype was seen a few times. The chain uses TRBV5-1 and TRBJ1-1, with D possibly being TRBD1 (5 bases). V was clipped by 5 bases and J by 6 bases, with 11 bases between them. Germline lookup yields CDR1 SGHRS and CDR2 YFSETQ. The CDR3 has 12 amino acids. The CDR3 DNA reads TGCGCCAGCAGACATGACAGCTCTGAAGCTTTCTTT. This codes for CASRHDSSEAFF. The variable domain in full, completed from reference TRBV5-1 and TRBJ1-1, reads KAGVTQTPRYLIKTRGQQVTLSCSPISGHRSVSWYQQTPGQGLQFLFEYFSETQRNKGNFPGRFSGRQFSNSRSEMNVSTLELGDSALYLCASRHDSSEAFFGQGTRLTVV.